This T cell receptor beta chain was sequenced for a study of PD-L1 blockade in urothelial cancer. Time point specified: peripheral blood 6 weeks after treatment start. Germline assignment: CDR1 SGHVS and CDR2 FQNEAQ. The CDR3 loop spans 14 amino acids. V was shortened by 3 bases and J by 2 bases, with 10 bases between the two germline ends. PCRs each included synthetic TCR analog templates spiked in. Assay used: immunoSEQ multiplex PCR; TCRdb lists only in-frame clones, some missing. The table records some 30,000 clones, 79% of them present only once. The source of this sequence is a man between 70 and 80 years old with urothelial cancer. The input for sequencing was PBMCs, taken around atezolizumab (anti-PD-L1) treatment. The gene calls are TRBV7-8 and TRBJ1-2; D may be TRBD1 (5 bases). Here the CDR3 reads CASSLQGGNYGYTF. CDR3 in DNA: TGTGCCAGCAGCTTGCAGGGAGGGAACTATGGCTACACCTTC.